This T cell receptor (beta chain) was sequenced during a study of T cell changes during pregnancy in multiple sclerosis. Trimming removed 2 bases from V and 8 bases from J; junction bases left unmatched: 1. The CDR3 extends over 15 amino acids. Germline assignment: CDR1 SGHVS and CDR2 FQNEAQ. Produced via immunoSEQ multiplex PCR; TCRdb's table is partial and in-frame only. The repertoire holds 100,000 or so clones, with about 91% as singletons. Sequences were derived from peripheral blood, sampled in the second trimester of pregnancy. The TCR was taken from a female donor with multiple sclerosis, enrolled in a pregnancy study. J is TRBJ2-2 and V is TRBV7-8, with 14 bases fitting TRBD2. CDR3 in DNA: TGTGCCAGCAGCTTACGGACTAGCGGGAGGGGGGAGCTGTTTTTT. This codes for CASSLRTSGRGELFF.